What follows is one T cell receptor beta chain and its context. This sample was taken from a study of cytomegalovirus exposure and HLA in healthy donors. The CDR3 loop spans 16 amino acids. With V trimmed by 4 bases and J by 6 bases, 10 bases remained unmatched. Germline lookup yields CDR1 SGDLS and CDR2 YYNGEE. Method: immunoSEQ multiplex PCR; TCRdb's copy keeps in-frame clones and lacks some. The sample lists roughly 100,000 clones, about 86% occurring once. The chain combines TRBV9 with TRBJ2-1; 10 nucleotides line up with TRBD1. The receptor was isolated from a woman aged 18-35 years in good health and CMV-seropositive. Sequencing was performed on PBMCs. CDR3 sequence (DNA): TGTGCCAGCAGCCCGCACCGGGACAGGGGTAGCAATGAGCAGTTCTTC. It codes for CASSPHRDRGSNEQFF.